These 23 T cell receptor beta chains were sequenced from one sample in a study of cytomegalovirus exposure and HLA in healthy donors. PCR involved 60 Vbeta and 13 Jbeta primers. Profiling relied on immunoSEQ multiplex PCR, and the TCRdb table lists in-frame clones only, not all of them. Here the sample spans 180,000 or so clones, roughly 77% being singletons. Material for sequencing was PBMCs. These receptors were obtained from a woman younger than 45 in good health and CMV-seronegative.

V gene TRBV6-5 combines with J gene TRBJ1-1; perhaps TRBD1 as D (6 bases). The V and J ends lost 6 bases and 1 base respectively, with 9 bases between them. The CDR3 runs 13 residues. CDR1 is MNHEY, CDR2 SVGAGI, per germline. CDR3 DNA sequence: TGTGCCAGCAGACAGGGTACGAACACTGAAGCTTTCTTT. Its protein is CASRQGTNTEAFF.

The J gene is TRBJ1-2, the V gene TRBV2; D remains unclear. The germline gives CDR1 SNHLY, CDR2 FYNNEI. V was pared by 9 bases and J by 2 bases, with 13 bases between. This CDR3 spans 13 amino acids. This CDR3 reads CARKMTLNYGYTF. The CDR3 nucleotides read TGTGCCAGGAAAATGACACTGAACTATGGCTACACCTTC.

V gene TRBV9 combines with J gene TRBJ1-6; 7 positions match TRBD1. With 1 base clipped from V and 7 bases from J, the junction kept 5 bases outside the gene matches. This CDR3 comprises 15 residues. CDR1 is SGDLS and CDR2 is YYNGEE in the germline V gene. The CDR3 nucleotides are TGTGCCAGCAGCGTATCGACAGGGCGGAATTCACCCCTCCACTTT. Translated, it gives CASSVSTGRNSPLHF.

The chain carries TRBV10-3 and TRBJ1-1; 7 bases line up with TRBD1. This CDR3 region has 14 residues. V trimming: 6 bases; J trimming: 5 bases; junction bases outside the gene matches: 9. Germline V gene sequence: CDR1 ENHRY, CDR2 SYGVKD. In DNA, the CDR3 is TGTGCCATCAGCGTAGACAGGGTTGAGACTGAAGCTTTCTTT. This translates into CAISVDRVETEAFF.

V gene TRBV12-1 combines with J gene TRBJ1-6; the table's TRBD1 call for D was not verified on the DNA. TRBV12-1 is termed a pseudogene. The CDR3 is made up of 16 amino acids. The CDR3 region is CASSSISGTGNSPLHF. Written as DNA, the CDR3 is TGTGCCAGCAGCTCCATCTCCGGGACAGGTAATTCACCCCTCCACTTT.

The V gene is TRBV4-3, the J gene TRBJ1-1; D gene uncertain. Germline lookup yields CDR1 LGHNA and CDR2 YSLEER. The ends were cut back, 3 bases at V and 5 bases at J, with 10 bases in the middle. The CDR3 is 13 residues long. CDR3 amino acids: CASSHGVGTEAFF. For the CDR3, the DNA is TGCGCCAGCAGCCACGGGGTGGGTACTGAAGCTTTCTTT.

This clone came up a few times. The chain has TRBV19 and TRBJ1-1; maybe TRBD1 (5 bases). Trimming stripped 1 base from V and 4 bases from J, with 13 bases between. Germline CDR1 is LNHDA and CDR2 is SQIVND (reference sequence). This CDR3 spans 15 amino acids. The CDR3 sequence: CASSIGPLGGTEAFF. Written as DNA, the CDR3 is TGTGCCAGTAGTATAGGCCCCCTCGGGGGCACTGAAGCTTTCTTT. The complete variable domain, with remaining parts taken from reference TRBV19 and TRBJ1-1, reads DGGITQSPKYLFRKEGQNVTLSCEQNLNHDAMYWYRQDPGQGLRLIYYSQIVNDFQKGDIAEGYSVSREKKESFPLTVTSAQKNPTAFYLCASSIGPLGGTEAFFGQGTRLTVV.

The genes are TRBV4-3 and TRBJ2-1; maybe TRBD2 (5 bases). Germline CDR1 is LGHNA and CDR2 is YSLEER. The CDR3 has 15 residues. Deletions cut 0 bases from V and 9 bases from J, with 15 bases between. The DNA of the CDR3 is TGCGCCAGCAGCCAAGATAGGGTAGCGCTAGGTGAGCAGTTCTTC. Its translation: CASSQDRVALGEQFF.

This rearrangement joins TRBV19 to TRBJ1-2, with D possibly matching TRBD1 (5 bases). Germline V gene data show CDR1 as LNHDA and CDR2 as SQIVND (reference sequence). The V end was cut by 5 bases, the J end by 4 bases, with 11 bases between. The CDR3 contains 13 residues. CDR3 DNA sequence: TGTGCCAGTAGTTGGCAGGGTTCCTATGGCTACACCTTC. This translates into CASSWQGSYGYTF.

CDR3 nucleotides: TGTGCCAGTAGTATAACGGGGGGGAAGAACACTGAAGCTTTCTTT. This codes for CASSITGGKNTEAFF. The genes are TRBV19 and TRBJ1-1; TRBD1 might be the D (5 bases). Germline-derived CDR1 and CDR2 are LNHDA and SQIVND (reference sequence). V was clipped by 2 bases and J by 1 base, with 11 bases between them. The length of the CDR3 is 15 residues.

This sequence joins TRBV6-6 and TRBJ2-1; a weak D match, TRBD2 (5 bases). Trimming stripped 8 bases from V and 0 bases from J, with 11 bases between. This CDR3 spans 14 amino acids. Germline V gives CDR1 MNHNY, CDR2 SVGAGI (reference sequence). The CDR3 DNA follows: TGTGCCAGCGAGCTGGGGAGCTCCTACAATGAGCAGTTCTTC. This sequence encodes CASELGSSYNEQFF.

The chain joins TRBV7-9 to TRBJ2-7; maybe TRBD2 (5 bases). CDR1 is SEHNR, CDR2 FQNEAQ, per germline (reference sequence). This CDR3 has 16 residues. The germline V and J ends were trimmed by 5 bases and 5 bases, with 22 bases remaining between them. CDR3 residues: CASSPPMVDGVHEQYF. The CDR3 DNA follows: TGTGCCAGCAGCCCTCCAATGGTAGACGGGGTCCACGAGCAGTACTTC.

CDR3 nucleotides: TGTGCCAGCAGTGAAATTCGCAGCTACAATGAGCAGTTCTTC. Protein sequence: CASSEIRSYNEQFF. V gene TRBV2 combines with J gene TRBJ2-1; D not certain. The CDR3 sequence is 14 residues long. V lost 2 bases to trimming and J lost 3 bases, with 8 bases between them. CDR1 SNHLY and CDR2 FYNNEI come from the germline V gene.

The gene calls are TRBV6-5 and TRBJ1-1; tentative D call: TRBD1 (5 bases). There are 10 residues in the CDR3. Looked up from germline, CDR1 is MNHEY and CDR2 is SVGAGI. The ends were cut back, 8 bases at V and 9 bases at J, with 10 bases in the middle. CDR3 DNA: TGTGCCAGCCAGGGTACCAAAGCTTTCTTT. Translating it yields CASQGTKAFF.

This chain uses TRBV7-9 with TRBJ2-7; D is perhaps TRBD1 (5 bases). CDR1 and CDR2 from the germline V gene are SEHNR and FQNEAQ (reference sequence). The length of the CDR3 is 12 residues. V was pared by 5 bases and J by 5 bases, with 10 bases between. DNA of the CDR3: TGTGCCAGCAGCCCTAGGGGCGACGAGCAGTACTTC. It codes for CASSPRGDEQYF. Full variable domain (rest looked up from reference TRBV7-9 and TRBJ2-7): DTGVSQNPRHKITKRGQNVTFRCDPISEHNRLYWYRQTLGQGPEFLTYFQNEAQLEKSRLLSDRFSAERPKGSFSTLEIQRTEQGDSAMYLCASSPRGDEQYFGPGTRLTVT.

V is TRBV5-1 and J is TRBJ2-7; TRBD2 agrees at 7 bases. Germline CDR1 reads SGHRS; CDR2 reads YFSETQ. CDR3 length: 16 amino acids. Trimming at V came to 4 bases and at J to 0 bases, leaving 10 bases not matched to a gene. CDR3 in amino acids: CASSRGGRPSSYEQYF. CDR3 nucleotides: TGCGCCAGCAGCCGCGGGGGTAGACCTAGCTCCTACGAGCAGTACTTC.

This chain links TRBV7-8 with TRBJ2-3; 8 bases map to TRBD2. CDR3 length equals 18 residues. The V gene's germline CDR1 is SGHVS and CDR2 FQNEAQ. The junction had 15 bases not matched to a gene; V was cut back by 0 bases and J by 7 bases. CDR3 nucleotides: TGTGCCAGCAGCTTAGCTTCGGTACTAGCGGTCCTCCCAAATACGCAGTATTTT. It yields the protein CASSLASVLAVLPNTQYF.

This rearrangement joins TRBV6-6 to TRBJ1-1, with 7 bases matching TRBD1. V shed 5 bases, J shed 6 bases, and the junction held 6 bases outside the gene matches. The CDR3 is made up of 13 amino acids. Germline V lookup: CDR1 MNHNY, CDR2 SVGAGI (reference sequence). CDR3 sequence: CASSPRGTAEAFF. As DNA, the CDR3 is TGTGCCAGCAGTCCCAGGGGGACGGCTGAAGCTTTCTTT.

The chain links TRBV28 to TRBJ2-3; a weak D match, TRBD2 (7 bases). The CDR3 is made up of 15 amino acids. V was trimmed by 5 bases and J by 2 bases, leaving 14 bases between them. Per germline, CDR1 MDHEN and CDR2 SYDVKM. This chain's CDR3 is CASSPGRGHTDTQYF. The CDR3 DNA is TGTGCCAGCAGTCCAGGGAGGGGACACACAGATACGCAGTATTTT.

The chain combines TRBV7-6 with TRBJ2-5; unclear D gene. CDR3 length: 14 amino acids. Between the trimmed V and J ends, which lost 5 bases and 2 bases, there was a span of 12 bases. Germline CDR1 and CDR2: SGHVS and FNYEAQ. The CDR3 region is CASSRDNLQETQYF. DNA for the CDR3: TGTGCCAGCAGCCGAGACAACCTTCAAGAGACCCAGTACTTC.

CDR3: CASSSRGGPMNTEAFF. CDR3 nucleotides: TGCGCCAGCAGCTCTAGGGGGGGGCCGATGAACACTGAAGCTTTCTTT. The chain has TRBV5-1 and TRBJ1-1; D may be TRBD1 (6 bases). The CDR3 consists of 16 residues. V was cut by 3 bases and J by 0 bases, with 15 bases left in between. The V gene's germline CDR1 is SGHRS and CDR2 YFSETQ.

This clone was observed a single time. This chain uses TRBV7-8 with TRBJ2-1, with 13 nucleotides matching TRBD2. Trimming removed 5 bases from V and 7 bases from J; junction bases left unmatched: 5. This CDR3 comprises 15 residues. From germline, CDR1 is SGHVS and CDR2 FQNEAQ. The CDR3 region has the DNA TGTGCCAGCAGCCGTCAGGGACTAGCGGGGAATGAGCAGTTCTTC. It specifies CASSRQGLAGNEQFF.

The CDR3, as DNA: TGCGCCAGCAGCCCCGACAGGAAAATCGGAAACACCATATATTTT. It yields the protein CASSPDRKIGNTIYF. The chain has TRBV5-1 and TRBJ1-3; a possible D gene is TRBD1 (6 bases). Trimming took off 4 bases at V and 4 bases at J, with 15 bases between the two ends. This CDR3 has 15 residues. Looked up from germline, CDR1 is SGHRS and CDR2 is YFSETQ.